The rows below give T cell receptor beta chains drawn from one sample of a study of blood T cell repertoires in COVID-19. Produced via immunoSEQ multiplex PCR; TCRdb's table is partial and in-frame only. Of 40,000 or so clones listed, 89% are singletons. The sequencing input was peripheral blood. The receptors come from a human donor in a cohort sampled during active COVID-19. The CDR3 runs from the conserved cysteine through the conserved F or W.

J gene: TRBJ2-5; V gene: TRBV3-1/TRBV3-2; CDR3 protein: CGRRGVETQYF
J gene: TRBJ2-7; V gene: TRBV21-1; CDR3 protein: CASSKEERGHSLLYEQYF
J gene: TRBJ2-7; V gene: TRBV4-3; CDR3 protein: CASSQEGGREQYF
J gene: TRBJ1-2; V gene: TRBV4-2; CDR3 protein: CASSHSGTGASNYGYTF
J gene: TRBJ2-7; V gene: TRBV11-2; CDR3 protein: CASSPRGGTGGMAYEQYF
J gene: TRBJ2-7; V gene: TRBV5-8; CDR3 protein: CASSLLEYEQYF
J gene: TRBJ1-3; V gene: TRBV4-3; CDR3 protein: CASSLIQGSGNTIYF
J gene: TRBJ2-7; V gene: TRBV7-8; CDR3 protein: CASSATFRDRDHEQYF
J gene: TRBJ1-2; V gene: TRBV6-2/TRBV6-3; CDR3 protein: CASSKDRGGFGYTF
J gene: TRBJ1-3; V gene: TRBV6-1; CDR3 protein: CASSETGSGNTIYF
J gene: TRBJ1-2; V gene: TRBV3-1/TRBV3-2; CDR3 protein: CASSQEVQGTGYTF
J gene: TRBJ1-1; V gene: TRBV12-3/TRBV12-4; CDR3 protein: CASRMTGNTEAFF
J gene: TRBJ1-5; V gene: TRBV2; CDR3 protein: CASSDLQSNQPQHF
J gene: TRBJ2-7; V gene: TRBV29-1; CDR3 protein: CSVEEGQGFDNEQYF
J gene: TRBJ1-5; V gene: TRBV19; CDR3 protein: CASTTISPPSNQQGAYQPQHF
J gene: TRBJ1-4; V gene: TRBV19; CDR3 protein: CASGRPGRANEKLFF